This entry features one T cell receptor (beta chain) sequence. The data are from a study of blood T cell repertoires in COVID-19. Study-wide background: Donors in the United States, Italy and Spain gave samples during acute or convalescent COVID-19. T cells, B-cell-depleted T cells, or PBMCs provided the cDNA or gDNA that served as material.

Losses at the gene ends were 4 bases for V and 1 base for J; bases not matched to a gene: 12. Germline CDR1 is LGHDT and CDR2 is YNNKEL (reference sequence). The CDR3 spans 19 residues. Per the original data handling: Amplified reference gene primers provided the basis for estimating nucleated cell counts. Sequenced by immunoSEQ multiplex PCR; TCRdb stores in-frame clones only, minus some. The DNA was the basis for D and trimming; V, J and clone size are from that table. The table includes tens of thousands of clones, around 84% detected once. This TCR was recovered from a man between 65 and 85 years old with acute or convalescent COVID-19. Sequences were obtained from peripheral blood. The chain recombines TRBV3-1 (or the pseudogene TRBV3-2) with TRBJ2-1; 11 positions match TRBD2. The CDR3 spells CASSRGGLAGGWSYNEQFF. CDR3 sequence (DNA): TGTGCCAGCAGCCGGGGAGGTCTAGCGGGAGGTTGGTCCTACAATGAGCAGTTCTTC.